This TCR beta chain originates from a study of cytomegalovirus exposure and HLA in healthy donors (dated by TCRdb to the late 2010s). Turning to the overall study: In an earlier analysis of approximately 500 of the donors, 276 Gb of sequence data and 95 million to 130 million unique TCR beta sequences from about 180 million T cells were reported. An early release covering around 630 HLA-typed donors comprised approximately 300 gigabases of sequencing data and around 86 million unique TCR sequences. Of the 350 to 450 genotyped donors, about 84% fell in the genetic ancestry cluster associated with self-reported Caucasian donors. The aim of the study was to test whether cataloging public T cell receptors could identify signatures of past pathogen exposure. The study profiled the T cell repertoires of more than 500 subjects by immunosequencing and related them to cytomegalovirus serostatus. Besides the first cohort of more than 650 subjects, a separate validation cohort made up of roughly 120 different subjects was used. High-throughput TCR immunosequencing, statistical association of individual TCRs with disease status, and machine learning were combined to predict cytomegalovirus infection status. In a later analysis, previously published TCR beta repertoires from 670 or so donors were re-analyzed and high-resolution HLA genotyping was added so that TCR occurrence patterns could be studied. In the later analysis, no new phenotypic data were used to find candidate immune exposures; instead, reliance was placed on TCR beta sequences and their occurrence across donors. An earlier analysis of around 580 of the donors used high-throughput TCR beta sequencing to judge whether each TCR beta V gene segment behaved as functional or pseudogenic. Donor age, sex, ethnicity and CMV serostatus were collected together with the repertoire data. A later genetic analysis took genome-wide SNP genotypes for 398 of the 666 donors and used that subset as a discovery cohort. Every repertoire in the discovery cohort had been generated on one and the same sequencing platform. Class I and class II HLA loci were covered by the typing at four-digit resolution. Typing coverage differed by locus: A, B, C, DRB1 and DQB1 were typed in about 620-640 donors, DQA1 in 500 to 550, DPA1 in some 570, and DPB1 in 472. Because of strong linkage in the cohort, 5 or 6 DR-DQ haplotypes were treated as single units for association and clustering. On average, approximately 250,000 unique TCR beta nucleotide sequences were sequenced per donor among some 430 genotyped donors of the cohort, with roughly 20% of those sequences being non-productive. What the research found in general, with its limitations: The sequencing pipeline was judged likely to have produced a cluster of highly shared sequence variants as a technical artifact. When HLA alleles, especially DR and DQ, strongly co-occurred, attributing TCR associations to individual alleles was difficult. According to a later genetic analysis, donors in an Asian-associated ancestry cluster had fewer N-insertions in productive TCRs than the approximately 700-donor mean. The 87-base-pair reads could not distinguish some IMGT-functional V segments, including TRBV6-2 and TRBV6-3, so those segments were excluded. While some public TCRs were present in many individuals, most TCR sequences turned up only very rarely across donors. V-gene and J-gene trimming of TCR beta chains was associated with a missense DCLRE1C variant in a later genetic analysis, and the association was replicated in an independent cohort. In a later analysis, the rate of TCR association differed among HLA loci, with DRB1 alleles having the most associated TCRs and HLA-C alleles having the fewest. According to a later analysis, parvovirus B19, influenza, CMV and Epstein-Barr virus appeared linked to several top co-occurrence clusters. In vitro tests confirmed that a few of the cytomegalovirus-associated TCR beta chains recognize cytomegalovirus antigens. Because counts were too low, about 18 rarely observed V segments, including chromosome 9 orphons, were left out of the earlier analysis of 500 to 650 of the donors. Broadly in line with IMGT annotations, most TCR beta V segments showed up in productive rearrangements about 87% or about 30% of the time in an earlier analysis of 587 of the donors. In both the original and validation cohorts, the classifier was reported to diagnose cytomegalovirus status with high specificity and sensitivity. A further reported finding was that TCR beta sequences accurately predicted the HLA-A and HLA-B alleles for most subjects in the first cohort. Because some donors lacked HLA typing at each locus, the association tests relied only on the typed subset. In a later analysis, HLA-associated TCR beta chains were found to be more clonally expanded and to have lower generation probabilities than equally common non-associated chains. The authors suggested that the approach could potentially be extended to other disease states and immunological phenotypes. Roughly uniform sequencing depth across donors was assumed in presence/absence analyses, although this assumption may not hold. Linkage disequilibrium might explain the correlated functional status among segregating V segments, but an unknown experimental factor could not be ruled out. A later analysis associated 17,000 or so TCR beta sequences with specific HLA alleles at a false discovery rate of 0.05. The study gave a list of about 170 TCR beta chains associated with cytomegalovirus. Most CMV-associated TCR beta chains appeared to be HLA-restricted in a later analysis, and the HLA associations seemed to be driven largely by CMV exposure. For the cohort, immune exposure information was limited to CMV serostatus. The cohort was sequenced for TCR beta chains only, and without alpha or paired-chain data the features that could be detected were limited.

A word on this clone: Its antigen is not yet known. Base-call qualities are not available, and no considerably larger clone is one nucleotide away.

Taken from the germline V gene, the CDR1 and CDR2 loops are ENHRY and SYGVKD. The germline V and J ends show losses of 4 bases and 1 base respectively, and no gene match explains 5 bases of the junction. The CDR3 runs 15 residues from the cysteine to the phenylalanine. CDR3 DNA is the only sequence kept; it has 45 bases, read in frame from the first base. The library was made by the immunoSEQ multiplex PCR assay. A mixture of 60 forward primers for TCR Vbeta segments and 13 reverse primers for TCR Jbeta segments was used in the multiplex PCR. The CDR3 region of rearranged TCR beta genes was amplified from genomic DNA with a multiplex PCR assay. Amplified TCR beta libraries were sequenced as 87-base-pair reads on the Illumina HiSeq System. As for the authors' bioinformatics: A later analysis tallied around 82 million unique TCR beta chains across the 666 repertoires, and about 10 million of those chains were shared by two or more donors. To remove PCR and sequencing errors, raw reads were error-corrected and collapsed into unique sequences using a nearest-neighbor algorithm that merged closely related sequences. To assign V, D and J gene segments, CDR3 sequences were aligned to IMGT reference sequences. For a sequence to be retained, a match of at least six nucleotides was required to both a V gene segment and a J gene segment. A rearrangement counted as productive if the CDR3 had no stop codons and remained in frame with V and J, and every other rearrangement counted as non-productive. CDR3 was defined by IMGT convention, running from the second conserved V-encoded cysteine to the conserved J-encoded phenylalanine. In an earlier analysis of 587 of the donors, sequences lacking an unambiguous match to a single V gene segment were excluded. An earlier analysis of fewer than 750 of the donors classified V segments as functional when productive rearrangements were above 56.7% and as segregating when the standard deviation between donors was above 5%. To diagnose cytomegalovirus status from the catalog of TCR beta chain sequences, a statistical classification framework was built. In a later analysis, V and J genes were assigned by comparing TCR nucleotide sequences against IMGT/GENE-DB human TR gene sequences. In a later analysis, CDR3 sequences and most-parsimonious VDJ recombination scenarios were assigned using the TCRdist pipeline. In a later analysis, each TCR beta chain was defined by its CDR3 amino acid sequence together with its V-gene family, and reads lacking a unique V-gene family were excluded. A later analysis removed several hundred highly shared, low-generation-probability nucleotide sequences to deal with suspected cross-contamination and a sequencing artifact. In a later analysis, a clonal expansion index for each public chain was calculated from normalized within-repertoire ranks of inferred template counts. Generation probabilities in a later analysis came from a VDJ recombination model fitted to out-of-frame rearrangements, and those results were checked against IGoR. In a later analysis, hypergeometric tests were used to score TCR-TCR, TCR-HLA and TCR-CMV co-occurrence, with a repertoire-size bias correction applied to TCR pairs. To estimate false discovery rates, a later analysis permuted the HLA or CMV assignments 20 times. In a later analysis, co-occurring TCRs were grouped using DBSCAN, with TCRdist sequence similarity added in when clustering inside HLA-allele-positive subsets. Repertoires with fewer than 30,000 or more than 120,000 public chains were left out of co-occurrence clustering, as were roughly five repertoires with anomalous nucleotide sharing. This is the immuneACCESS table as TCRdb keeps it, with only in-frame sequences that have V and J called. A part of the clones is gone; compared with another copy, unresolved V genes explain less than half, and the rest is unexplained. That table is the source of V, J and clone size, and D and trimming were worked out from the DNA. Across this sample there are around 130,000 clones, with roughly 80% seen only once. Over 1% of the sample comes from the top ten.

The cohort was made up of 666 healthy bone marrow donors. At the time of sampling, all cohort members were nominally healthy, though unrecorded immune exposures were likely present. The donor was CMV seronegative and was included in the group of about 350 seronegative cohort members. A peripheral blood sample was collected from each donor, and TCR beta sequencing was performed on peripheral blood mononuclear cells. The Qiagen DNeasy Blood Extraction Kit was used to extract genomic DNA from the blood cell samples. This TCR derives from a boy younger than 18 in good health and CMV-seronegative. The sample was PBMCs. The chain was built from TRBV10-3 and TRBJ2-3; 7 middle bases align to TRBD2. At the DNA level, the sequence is TGTGCCATCAGTGGGGTAACTAGCGGCACAGATACGCAGTATTTT. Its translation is CAISGVTSGTDTQYF.